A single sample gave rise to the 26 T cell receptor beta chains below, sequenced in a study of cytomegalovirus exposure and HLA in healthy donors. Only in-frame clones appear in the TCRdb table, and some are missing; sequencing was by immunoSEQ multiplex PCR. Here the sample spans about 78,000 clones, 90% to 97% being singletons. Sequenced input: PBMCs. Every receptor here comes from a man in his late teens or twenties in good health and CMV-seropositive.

CDR3 bases: TGTGCCAGCAGTTACGGACAGGTCCTCTACGAGCAGTACTTC. Its translation: CASSYGQVLYEQYF. The chain carries TRBV6-6 and TRBJ2-7; 7 nucleotides agree with TRBD1. Germline CDR1 is MNHNY and CDR2 is SVGAGI (reference sequence). The CDR3 has 14 residues. V dropped 2 bases and J dropped 3; count of bases not matched to a gene: 4.

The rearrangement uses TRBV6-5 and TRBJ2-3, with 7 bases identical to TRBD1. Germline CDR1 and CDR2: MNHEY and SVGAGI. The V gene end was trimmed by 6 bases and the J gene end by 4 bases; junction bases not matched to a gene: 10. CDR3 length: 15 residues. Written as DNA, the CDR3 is TGTGCCAGCAGACCCGGGACAGCCGGCCCAGATACGCAGTATTTT. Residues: CASRPGTAGPDTQYF.

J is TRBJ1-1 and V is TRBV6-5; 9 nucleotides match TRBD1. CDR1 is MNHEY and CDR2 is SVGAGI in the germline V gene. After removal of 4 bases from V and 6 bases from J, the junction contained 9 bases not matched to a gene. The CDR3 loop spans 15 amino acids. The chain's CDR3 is CASSSPDRGRAEAFF. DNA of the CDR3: TGTGCCAGCAGTTCACCCGACAGGGGGAGGGCTGAAGCTTTCTTT.

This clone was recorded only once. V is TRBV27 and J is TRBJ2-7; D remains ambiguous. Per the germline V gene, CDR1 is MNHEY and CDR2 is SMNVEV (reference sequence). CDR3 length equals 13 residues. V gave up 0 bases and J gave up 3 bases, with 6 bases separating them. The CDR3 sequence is CASSLSGGYEQYF. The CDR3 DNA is TGTGCCAGCAGTTTATCAGGCGGCTACGAGCAGTACTTC.

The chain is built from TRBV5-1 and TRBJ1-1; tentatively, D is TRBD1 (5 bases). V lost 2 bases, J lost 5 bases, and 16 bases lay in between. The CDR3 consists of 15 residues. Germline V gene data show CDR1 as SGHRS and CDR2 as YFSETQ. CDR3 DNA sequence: TGCGCCAGCAGCTTAGGGAGCAGGGCGGGGACTGAAGCTTTCTTT. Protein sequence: CASSLGSRAGTEAFF.

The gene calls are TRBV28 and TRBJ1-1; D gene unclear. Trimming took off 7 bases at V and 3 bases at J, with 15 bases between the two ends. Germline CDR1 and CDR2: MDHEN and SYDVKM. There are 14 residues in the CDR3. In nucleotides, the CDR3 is TGTGCCAGCAATCTAATTCTTCCCGACACTGAAGCTTTCTTT. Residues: CASNLILPDTEAFF.

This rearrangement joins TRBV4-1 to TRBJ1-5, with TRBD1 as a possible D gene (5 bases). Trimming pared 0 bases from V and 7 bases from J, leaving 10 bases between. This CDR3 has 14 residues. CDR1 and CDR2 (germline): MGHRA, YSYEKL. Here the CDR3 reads CASSQEWGDQPQHF. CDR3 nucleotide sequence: TGCGCCAGCAGCCAAGAATGGGGGGACCAGCCCCAGCATTTT.

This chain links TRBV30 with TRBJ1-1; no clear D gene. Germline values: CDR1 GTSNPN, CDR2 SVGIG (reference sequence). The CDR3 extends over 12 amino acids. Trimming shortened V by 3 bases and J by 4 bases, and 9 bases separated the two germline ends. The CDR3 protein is CAWSPGGTEAFF. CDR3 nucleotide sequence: TGTGCCTGGAGCCCCGGCGGCACTGAAGCTTTCTTT.

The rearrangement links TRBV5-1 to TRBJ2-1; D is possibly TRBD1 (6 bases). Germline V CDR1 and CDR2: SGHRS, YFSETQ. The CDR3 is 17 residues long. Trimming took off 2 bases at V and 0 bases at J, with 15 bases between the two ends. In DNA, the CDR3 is TGCGCCAGCAGCTTAAGGGGGATGGGGAGCTCCTACAATGAGCAGTTCTTC. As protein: CASSLRGMGSSYNEQFF.

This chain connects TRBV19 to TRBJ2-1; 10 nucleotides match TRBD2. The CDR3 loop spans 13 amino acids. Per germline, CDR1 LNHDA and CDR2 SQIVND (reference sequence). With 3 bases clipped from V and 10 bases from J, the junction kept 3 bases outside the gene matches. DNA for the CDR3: TGTGCCAGTAGTATGAAAGCGGGAGGGGAGCAGTTCTTC. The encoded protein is CASSMKAGGEQFF.

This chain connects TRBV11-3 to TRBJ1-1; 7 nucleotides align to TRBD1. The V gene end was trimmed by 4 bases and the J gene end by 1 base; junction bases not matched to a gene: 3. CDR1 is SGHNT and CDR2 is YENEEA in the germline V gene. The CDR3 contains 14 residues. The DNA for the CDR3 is TGTGCCAGCAGCTCGAGGACAGGGAACACTGAAGCTTTCTTT. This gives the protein CASSSRTGNTEAFF.

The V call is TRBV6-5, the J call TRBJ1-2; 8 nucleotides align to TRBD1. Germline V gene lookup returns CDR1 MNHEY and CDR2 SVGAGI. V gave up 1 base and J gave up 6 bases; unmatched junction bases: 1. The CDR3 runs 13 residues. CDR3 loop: CASSYLQGDGYTF. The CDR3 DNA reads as TGTGCCAGCAGTTACTTACAGGGGGATGGCTACACCTTC.

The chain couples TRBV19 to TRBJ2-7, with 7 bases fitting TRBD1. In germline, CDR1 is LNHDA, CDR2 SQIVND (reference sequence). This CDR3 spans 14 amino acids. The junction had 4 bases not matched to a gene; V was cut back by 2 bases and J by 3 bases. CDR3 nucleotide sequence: TGTGCCAGTAGTATACGGACAGGCCTCTACGAGCAGTACTTC. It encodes CASSIRTGLYEQYF.

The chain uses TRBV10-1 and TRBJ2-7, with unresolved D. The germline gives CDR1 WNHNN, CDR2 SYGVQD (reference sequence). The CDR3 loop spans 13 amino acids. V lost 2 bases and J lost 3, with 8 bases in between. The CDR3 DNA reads TGCGCCAGCAGTGAGAACCAGGTCTACGAGCAGTACTTC. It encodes CASSENQVYEQYF.

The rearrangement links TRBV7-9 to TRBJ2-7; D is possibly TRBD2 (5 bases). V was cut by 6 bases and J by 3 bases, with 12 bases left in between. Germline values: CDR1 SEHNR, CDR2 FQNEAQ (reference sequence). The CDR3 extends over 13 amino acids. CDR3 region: CASRREGLYEQYF. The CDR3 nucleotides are TGTGCCAGCAGAAGAGAGGGTCTCTACGAGCAGTACTTC.

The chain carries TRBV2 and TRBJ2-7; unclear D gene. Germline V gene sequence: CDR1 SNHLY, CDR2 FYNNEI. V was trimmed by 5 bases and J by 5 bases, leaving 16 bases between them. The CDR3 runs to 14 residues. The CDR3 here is CASSSLRPPHEQYF. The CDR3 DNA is TGTGCCAGCAGTTCTCTCCGTCCCCCCCACGAGCAGTACTTC.

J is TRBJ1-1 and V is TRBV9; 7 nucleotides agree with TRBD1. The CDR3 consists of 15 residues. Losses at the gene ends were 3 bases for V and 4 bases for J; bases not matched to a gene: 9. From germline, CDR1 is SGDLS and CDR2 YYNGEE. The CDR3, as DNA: TGTGCCAGCAGCGCGATGACAGGGAGCGGCACTGAAGCTTTCTTT. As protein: CASSAMTGSGTEAFF.

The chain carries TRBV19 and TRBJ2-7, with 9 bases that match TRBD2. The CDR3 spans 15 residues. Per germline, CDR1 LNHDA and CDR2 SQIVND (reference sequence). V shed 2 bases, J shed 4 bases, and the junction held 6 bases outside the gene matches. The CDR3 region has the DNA TGTGCCAGTAGTATATCTGGACTAGCGAATTACGAGCAGTACTTC. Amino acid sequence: CASSISGLANYEQYF.

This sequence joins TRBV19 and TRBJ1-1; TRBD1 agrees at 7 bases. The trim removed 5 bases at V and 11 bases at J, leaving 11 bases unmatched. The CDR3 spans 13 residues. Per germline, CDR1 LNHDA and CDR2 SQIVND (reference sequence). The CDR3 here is CASSFDRDSGAFF. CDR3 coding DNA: TGTGCCAGTAGTTTCGACCGGGACAGCGGGGCTTTCTTT.

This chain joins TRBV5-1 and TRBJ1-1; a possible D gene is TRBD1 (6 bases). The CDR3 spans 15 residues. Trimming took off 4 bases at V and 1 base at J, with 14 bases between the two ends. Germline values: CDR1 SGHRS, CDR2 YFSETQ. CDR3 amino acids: CASSPAGDRNTEAFF. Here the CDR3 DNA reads TGCGCCAGCAGCCCGGCAGGGGACCGGAACACTGAAGCTTTCTTT.

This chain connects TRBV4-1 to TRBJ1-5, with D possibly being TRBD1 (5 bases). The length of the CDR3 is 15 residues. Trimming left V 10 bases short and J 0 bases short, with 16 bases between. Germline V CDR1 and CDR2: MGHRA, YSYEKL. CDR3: CATNDREHSNQPQHF. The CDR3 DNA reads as TGCGCCACTAACGACAGAGAACATAGCAATCAGCCCCAGCATTTT.

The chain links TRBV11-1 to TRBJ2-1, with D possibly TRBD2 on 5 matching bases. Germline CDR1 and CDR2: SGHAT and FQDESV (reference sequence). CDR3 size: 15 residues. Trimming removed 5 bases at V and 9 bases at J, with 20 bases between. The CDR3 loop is CASSREVGGFGEQFF. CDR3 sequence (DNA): TGTGCCAGCAGCCGCGAAGTCGGAGGTTTTGGTGAGCAGTTCTTC.

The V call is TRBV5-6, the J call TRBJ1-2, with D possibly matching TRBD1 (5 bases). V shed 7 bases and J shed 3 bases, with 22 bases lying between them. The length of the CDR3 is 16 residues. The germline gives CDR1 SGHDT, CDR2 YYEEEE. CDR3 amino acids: CASRSDSLQRDYGYTF. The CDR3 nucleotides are TGTGCCAGCCGAAGCGACAGCCTCCAGCGGGACTATGGCTACACCTTC.

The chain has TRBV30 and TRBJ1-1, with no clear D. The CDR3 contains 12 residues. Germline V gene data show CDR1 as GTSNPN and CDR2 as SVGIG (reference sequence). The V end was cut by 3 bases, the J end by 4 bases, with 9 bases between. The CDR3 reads CAWRVSITEAFF. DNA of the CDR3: TGTGCCTGGAGAGTGAGTATCACTGAAGCTTTCTTT. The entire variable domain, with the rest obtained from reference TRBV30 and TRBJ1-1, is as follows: SQTIHQWPATLVQPVGSPLSLECTVEGTSNPNLYWYRQAAGRGLQLLFYSVGIGQISSEVPQNLSASRPQDRQFILSSKKLLLSDSGFYLCAWRVSITEAFFGQGTRLTVV.

The CDR3 here is CASSSGQITEAFF. The CDR3 nucleotides are TGTGCCAGCAGCTCGGGACAGATCACTGAAGCTTTCTTT. V usage is TRBV7-9 and J usage is TRBJ1-1; the match to TRBD1 covers 7 bases. Germline loops: CDR1 SEHNR, CDR2 FQNEAQ (reference sequence). The CDR3 totals 13 residues. The V and J ends lost 4 bases and 4 bases, in that order; junction bases with no gene match: 3.

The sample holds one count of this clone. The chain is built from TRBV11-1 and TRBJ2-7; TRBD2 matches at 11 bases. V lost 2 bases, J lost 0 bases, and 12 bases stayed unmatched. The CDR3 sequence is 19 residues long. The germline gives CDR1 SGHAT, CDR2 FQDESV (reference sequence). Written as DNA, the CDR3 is TGTGCCAGCAGCTTAACGGGGACTAGCGGCCCCATTCGCTCCTACGAGCAGTACTTC. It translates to CASSLTGTSGPIRSYEQYF.